This T cell receptor beta chain was found in a study of shared clonotypes between healthy human individuals (TCRdb year 2020). The study in broad terms: A few men and a couple of women, aged 18 to 49 years, made up the cohort. The study deeply sequenced blood TCR repertoires of five healthy adults to estimate repertoire size and the extent of clonotype sharing between individuals. For each donor, three plates each were used for CD4 naive and CD4 memory, two plates were used for CD8 naive, and one plate was used for CD8 memory. Between about 0.8 and 8.9 billion PBMCs per donor were obtained by leukapheresis. Different laboratories and diverse techniques were used to prepare libraries and sequence TCR repertoires, to increase sequencing depth and limit assay-specific biases. Study-wide findings and limitations: Larger estimated clonotype richness was generally found for naive subsets than for memory subsets. Compared with non-shared clonotypes, the clonotypes found in all four sorted-subset donors had higher generation probabilities. Rarefaction of sorted-subset datasets indicated incomplete sequencing despite the large sequencing depth. The genetic and exposure-history diversity represented was limited by the small number of donors. Only blood was sampled, and tissue TCR repertoires likely differ from those in blood. Approximately 5% of naive CD4, around 4% of naive CD8, about 2.1% of memory CD4, and about 0.4% of memory CD8 clonotypes were shared across a few donors. Pairwise subsampling indicated that sequencing depth was expected to affect the degree of clonotype sharing among donors.

TCR CDR3 regions were amplified from genomic DNA by multiplex PCR using the deep immunoSEQ assay. Extracted genomic DNA from each cell subset was spread evenly across all wells of several immunoSEQ 96-well plates, with each plate serving as a replicate. For sorted subsets, about 200 ng genomic DNA, equal to some 30,000 T cell genomes, was loaded into each replicate PCR. Purified libraries were measured with a Qubit 3.0 fluorometer, size-checked on a Bioanalyzer 2100, and measured again with the KAPA Library Quantification kit. Each immunoSEQ 96-well plate was sequenced on its own single-read 150-cycle Illumina NextSeq 550 flow cell. The authors processed their data as follows. Because the immunoSEQ output included only junctional sequences and no quality scores, the filtering could not be the same as the filtering used for full-length reads. To assign V/J genes and CDR3, sequences were annotated using PyIR, a Python wrapper for IgBLAST v1.9, with IMGT germline references. Reads were filtered out if the reads had weak V/J assignments (E-value above 1e-6), no CDR3, stop codons, out-of-frame junctions, or ambiguous translated residues. V3J clonotypes were defined as sequences sharing an identical inferred V gene, J gene, and CDR3 amino acid sequence. To compute the percentage overlap between repertoires, the number of shared unique clonotypes was divided by the size of the smaller repertoire. Richness of each repertoire was evaluated using RTK rarefaction, the Chao1 estimator, and Recon v2.1 estimates of unobserved clonotypes. For all TCRbeta clonotypes obtained by the gDNA method from a few donors, generation probabilities were computed with OLGA. TCRdb provides this immuneACCESS table in a form limited to in-frame rearrangements. Some clones are lacking; in checked studies, under half of them reflect an unresolved V gene, and why the rest are absent is not known. V, J and clone size reflect that table, while D and trimming were determined from the DNA. Within this sample are approximately 1,500,000 clones, with roughly 96% of them counted one time only. The top ten hold more than 0.9% of the sample.

Healthy HIV-negative adults with no recently reported acute infections or vaccinations were included as donors. Every donor was a Caucasian adult residing in Nashville, Tennessee, USA. CD4+ T cells were enriched by magnetic negative selection; naive cells were then positively selected on CD45RA, and the negative fraction formed the memory subset. Blood was collected by leukapheresis, and PBMCs were isolated by Ficoll-Histopaque density gradient centrifugation and then cryopreserved in liquid nitrogen vapor phase. Purity and quantity of every magnetically sorted T cell population were checked by analytical flow cytometry. Genomic DNA was isolated from each sorted fraction and quantified by UV absorbance on a Nanodrop 2000c. Spanning cysteine to phenylalanine, the CDR3 consists of 15 amino acids. Just CDR3 DNA is preserved here, 45 bases in frame from base 1. From the germline V gene, CDR1 is MDHEN and CDR2 is SYDVKM. V is pared back by 3 bases and J by 5 bases, with 14 bases lying between the germline termini.

On this clone: Its antigen is unknown. Within one base of it there is no much larger clone, and no base qualities were kept.

Sample: naive CD4+ T cells sorted from blood. The cell subset or site label of this sample denotes: CD45RA+ positively selected. The chain links TRBV28 with TRBJ2-1; TRBD2 is perhaps the D gene, given 6 matching bases. The clonotype comes from a man aged 25-45 years in good health. The nucleotides are TGTGCCAGCAGTTTCCCGGGAGCAGGAAACAATGAGCAGTTCTTC. This codes for CASSFPGAGNNEQFF.